The 25 T cell receptor beta chains below all came from one sample that was sequenced in a study of cytomegalovirus exposure and HLA in healthy donors. Primers for the PCR totalled 60 Vbeta and 13 Jbeta. Profiling relied on immunoSEQ multiplex PCR, and the TCRdb table lists in-frame clones only, not all of them. The sample yields more than 90,000 clones, about 75% seen once. Sequenced input: PBMCs. These receptors were collected from a man over 45 in good health and CMV-seronegative.

This chain connects TRBV9 to TRBJ2-7; 13 nucleotides match TRBD2. Trimming cost V 2 bases and J 4 bases; bases outside gene matches: 9. The germline V gene has CDR1 SGDLS and CDR2 YYNGEE. CDR3 length: 17 residues. The CDR3 is CASSVDPGLAGLYEQYF. DNA for the CDR3: TGTGCCAGCAGCGTGGATCCGGGACTAGCGGGATTGTACGAGCAGTACTTC.

The chain recombines TRBV5-1 with TRBJ1-1; D is possibly TRBD1 (6 bases). CDR3 length equals 15 residues. CDR1 and CDR2 from the germline V gene are SGHRS and YFSETQ. The ends were cut back, 4 bases at V and 4 bases at J, with 17 bases in the middle. The chain's CDR3 is CASSEWGGDGTEAFF. The DNA of the CDR3 is TGCGCCAGCAGCGAATGGGGGGGCGACGGCACTGAAGCTTTCTTT.

CDR3 coding DNA: TGTGCCAGCAGGGGGACAGGGAGGCGAAAAGGCTACACCTTC. Translation gives CASRGTGRRKGYTF. This chain joins TRBV6-6 and TRBJ1-2; 9 bases are a match to TRBD1. The CDR3 runs 14 residues. CDR1 and CDR2 (germline): MNHNY, SVGAGI (reference sequence). The trim removed 6 bases at V and 8 bases at J, leaving 10 bases unmatched.

V is TRBV7-6 and J is TRBJ1-1, with D tentatively TRBD1 (5 bases). The CDR3 consists of 16 residues. Germline loops: CDR1 SGHVS, CDR2 FNYEAQ. Trimming took off 1 base at V and 3 bases at J, with 15 bases between the two ends. CDR3 amino acids: CASSLGPEGGDTEAFF. CDR3 nucleotide sequence: TGTGCCAGCAGCTTAGGACCTGAGGGAGGGGACACTGAAGCTTTCTTT.

This clone occurred once. At one of its ends the junction is not consistent with the germline gene, which may arise from a read error. The J gene is TRBJ2-2, the V gene TRBV19; D may be TRBD1 (7 bases). This CDR3 spans 17 amino acids. Germline CDR1 and CDR2: LNHDA and SQIVND (reference sequence). Written as DNA, the CDR3 is TGTGCCAGTAGTATCCGCCTCAGGGGGGTGAACCCCGGGGAGCTGTTTTTT. Protein sequence: CASSIRLRGVNPGELFF.

The rearrangement uses TRBV27 and TRBJ2-5, with 8 bases identical to TRBD1. The V gene end was trimmed by 7 bases and the J gene end by 11 bases; junction bases not matched to a gene: 21. Germline V gene sequence: CDR1 MNHEY, CDR2 SMNVEV (reference sequence). The CDR3 is 16 amino acids. CDR3 bases: TGTGCCAGCATTCCAGGGGGCGGCCACAGCTTGGGGGAGCAGTACTTC. This sequence encodes CASIPGGGHSLGEQYF.

This clone was observed a single time. V usage is TRBV18 and J usage is TRBJ1-1; 7 bases fit TRBD1. The CDR3 spans 14 residues. In germline, CDR1 is KGHSH, CDR2 LQKENI. V was pared by 4 bases and J by 7 bases, with 9 bases of the junction left unmatched. The CDR3 nucleotides are TGTGCCAGCTCACAAACCGACAGGGCGGGTGAAGCTTTCTTT. It yields the protein CASSQTDRAGEAFF.

In DNA, the CDR3 is TGTGCCACCCGGCGGGACAGAGCCTCCTACGAGCAGTACTTC. Translation gives CATRRDRASYEQYF. The chain links TRBV15 to TRBJ2-7; TRBD1 might be the D (7 bases). V dropped 8 bases and J dropped 0 bases, with 14 bases sitting between them. This CDR3 region has 14 residues. The V gene's germline CDR1 is LNHNV and CDR2 YYDKDF (reference sequence).

This clone has only one observation. V is TRBV5-4 and J is TRBJ2-1; D may be TRBD2 (6 bases). Germline CDR1 is SGHNT and CDR2 is YYREEE (reference sequence). Between the trimmed V and J ends, which lost 0 bases and 3 bases, there was a span of 7 bases. This CDR3 comprises 14 residues. For the CDR3, the DNA is TGTGCCAGCAGCTTGGGCGGGGTCTACAATGAGCAGTTCTTC. Residues: CASSLGGVYNEQFF.

This clone was seen a handful of times. This rearrangement joins TRBV19 to TRBJ2-7, with 12 bases that match TRBD2. The CDR3 is 14 amino acids. V lost 3 bases and J lost 6; bases outside the gene matches: 3. The germline V gene has CDR1 LNHDA and CDR2 SQIVND (reference sequence). The CDR3 sequence is CASSMTSGRSEQYF. As DNA, the CDR3 is TGTGCCAGTAGTATGACTAGCGGGAGAAGCGAGCAGTACTTC.

This chain joins TRBV5-1 and TRBJ2-7, with 8 bases identical to TRBD2. Losses at the gene ends were 3 bases for V and 0 bases for J; bases not matched to a gene: 8. The V gene's germline CDR1 is SGHRS and CDR2 YFSETQ. The CDR3 consists of 16 residues. The CDR3 region is CASSWVAGPTSYEQYF. The DNA of the CDR3 is TGCGCCAGCAGCTGGGTAGCGGGGCCGACCTCCTACGAGCAGTACTTC.

This clone was observed a few times. The V gene is TRBV11-1, the J gene TRBJ2-5, with a tentative D call TRBD2 (6 bases). Germline CDR1 is SGHAT and CDR2 is FQDESV (reference sequence). V lost 5 bases and J lost 5, with 21 bases in between. The CDR3 has 16 amino acids. CDR3 residues: CASSLTLAREGETQYF. For the CDR3, the DNA is TGTGCCAGCAGCCTAACCCTAGCGAGGGAAGGGGAGACCCAGTACTTC.

This chain uses TRBV28 with TRBJ1-3; 7 positions agree with TRBD1. V shed 9 bases and J 0 bases; nucleotides not matched to a gene: 5. The CDR3 runs 14 residues. Germline CDR1 reads MDHEN; CDR2 reads SYDVKM. The CDR3 loop reads CASSTGRSGNTIYF. The CDR3 DNA follows: TGTGCCAGTTCGACAGGGCGCTCTGGAAACACCATATATTTT.

The rearrangement uses TRBV4-1 and TRBJ1-3, with D maybe TRBD1 (6 bases). The V end was cut by 4 bases, the J end by 1 base, with 17 bases between. The CDR3 is made up of 17 amino acids. The germline V gene has CDR1 MGHRA and CDR2 YSYEKL. In DNA form, the CDR3 reads TGCGCCAGCAGCCCCCCGGGAGGGGGAATATCTGGAAACACCATATATTTT. It translates to CASSPPGGGISGNTIYF.

J is TRBJ1-5 and V is TRBV2, with TRBD1 as a possible D gene (6 bases). The CDR3 runs 14 residues. Trimming took 4 bases from V and 6 from J, leaving 13 bases between them. Germline V CDR1 and CDR2: SNHLY, FYNNEI. The CDR3 coding sequence is TGTGCCAGCAGTGGTTCTCGGGGGGCTCAGCCCCAGCATTTT. Translating it yields CASSGSRGAQPQHF.

This sequence joins TRBV2 and TRBJ2-3; perhaps TRBD2 as D (6 bases). This CDR3 is built from 14 residues. Germline V gene lookup returns CDR1 SNHLY and CDR2 FYNNEI. The V end lost 7 bases, the J end lost 0 bases, and 11 bases lay between the germline ends. The CDR3 here is CASMGGLSTDTQYF. The DNA of the CDR3 is TGTGCCAGCATGGGGGGTCTTAGCACAGATACGCAGTATTTT.

The genes are TRBV11-2 and TRBJ1-3, with D perhaps TRBD1 (5 bases). Germline V CDR1 and CDR2: SGHAT, FQNNGV. V gave up 4 bases and J gave up 0 bases, with 13 bases separating them. The CDR3 is made up of 16 amino acids. The chain's CDR3 is CASSSWRDPSGNTIYF. DNA for the CDR3: TGTGCCAGCAGCTCCTGGAGGGACCCCTCTGGAAACACCATATATTTT.

The chain employs TRBV5-1 and TRBJ2-7, with TRBD2 as a possible D gene (5 bases). This CDR3 region has 15 residues. Germline lookup yields CDR1 SGHRS and CDR2 YFSETQ. The V and J ends lost 4 bases and 2 bases respectively, with 16 bases between them. CDR3 region: CASSGGEGWTYEQYF. The CDR3 DNA sequence: TGCGCCAGCAGCGGTGGTGAGGGATGGACCTACGAGCAGTACTTC.

V is TRBV29-1 and J is TRBJ1-2; perhaps TRBD1 as D (5 bases). V was cut by 7 bases and J by 6 bases, with 15 bases left in between. The CDR3 consists of 12 residues. Germline V CDR1 and CDR2: SQVTM, ANQGSEA. CDR3 coding DNA: TGCAGCGCCGGGGGGGACCTCCATGGCTACACCTTC. Protein sequence: CSAGGDLHGYTF.

The chain uses TRBV6-5 and TRBJ1-1; D unclear. Germline CDR1 MNHEY, CDR2 SVGAGI. The CDR3 loop spans 16 amino acids. V was shortened by 2 bases and J by 4 bases, with 17 bases between the two germline ends. The chain's CDR3 is CASSYTPGSYGTEAFF. The CDR3 bases are TGTGCCAGCAGTTACACCCCAGGCTCGTACGGCACTGAAGCTTTCTTT.

This chain joins TRBV5-4 and TRBJ1-4; a weak D match, TRBD1 (5 bases). Germline V gives CDR1 SGHNT, CDR2 YYREEE (reference sequence). Trimming took off 0 bases at V and 11 bases at J, with 8 bases between the two ends. This CDR3 has 12 residues. The CDR3 sequence is CASSLAGGKLFF. The CDR3, as DNA: TGTGCCAGCAGCTTGGCGGGGGGGAAACTGTTTTTT.

This rearrangement joins TRBV7-3 to TRBJ2-3; 7 nucleotides match TRBD2. V was clipped by 5 bases and J by 0 bases; unmatched bases: 8. Germline V gene lookup returns CDR1 SGHTA and CDR2 FQGTGA. CDR3 length: 16 residues. The chain's CDR3 is CASSPRGGLSTDTQYF. The CDR3 DNA sequence: TGTGCCAGCAGCCCCCGCGGGGGACTAAGCACAGATACGCAGTATTTT.

The V call is TRBV27, the J call TRBJ1-2, with TRBD1 matching 7 bases. Per the germline V gene, CDR1 is MNHEY and CDR2 is SMNVEV (reference sequence). This CDR3 comprises 14 residues. V lost 6 bases, J lost 6 bases, and 10 bases stayed unmatched. The CDR3 sequence: CASSQTGGGDGYTF. As DNA, the CDR3 is TGTGCCAGCAGCCAAACGGGAGGGGGCGATGGCTACACCTTC.

V usage is TRBV6-5 and J usage is TRBJ2-7; weak D call: TRBD2 (5 bases). V shed 6 bases and J shed 1 base, with 13 bases lying between them. The CDR3 is 14 residues long. Germline V lookup: CDR1 MNHEY, CDR2 SVGAGI. The CDR3 region has the DNA TGTGCCAGCAGCCAGGACGGGGTTTCCTACGAGCAGTACTTC. Translation: CASSQDGVSYEQYF.

This sequence joins TRBV20-1 and TRBJ2-7; unclear D gene. Germline lookup yields CDR1 DFQATT and CDR2 SNEGSKA (reference sequence). Trimming cost V 6 bases and J 7 bases, with 13 bases left between them. The length of the CDR3 is 11 residues. CDR3 sequence (DNA): TGCAGTGCCTTGACTCCTTTAGAGCAGTACTTC. Its translation is CSALTPLEQYF.